What follows are 16 T cell receptor beta chains derived from one specimen sequenced in a study of cytomegalovirus exposure and HLA in healthy donors. The PCR used 60 Vbeta and 13 Jbeta primers. Profiling relied on immunoSEQ multiplex PCR, and the TCRdb table lists in-frame clones only, not all of them. The sample has around 71,000 clones, around 58% seen once; the top ten hold 5.7%. Material: PBMCs. Source of these receptors: a man aged 25 to 45 in good health and CMV-seropositive.

The rearrangement links TRBV6-6 to TRBJ2-7, with 9 bases fitting TRBD1. This CDR3 spans 14 amino acids. The germline gives CDR1 MNHNY, CDR2 SVGAGI (reference sequence). V was clipped by 6 bases and J by 2 bases; unmatched bases: 5. The CDR3 here is CASSLRQGAYEQYF. The CDR3 region has the DNA TGTGCCAGCAGCCTACGACAGGGGGCCTACGAGCAGTACTTC.

The V call is TRBV6-5, the J call TRBJ2-3; D may be TRBD2 (5 bases). Looked up from germline, CDR1 is MNHEY and CDR2 is SVGAGI. The CDR3 contains 16 residues. V lost 2 bases, J lost 4 bases, and 16 bases lay in between. CDR3 protein: CASSYVSAARADTQYF. DNA of the CDR3: TGTGCCAGCAGTTACGTCTCAGCGGCTCGCGCAGATACGCAGTATTTT.

This sequence joins TRBV2 and TRBJ2-7, with TRBD1 matching over 7 bases. The CDR3 contains 14 residues. CDR1 and CDR2 (germline): SNHLY, FYNNEI. With V trimmed by 10 bases and J by 6 bases, 15 bases remained unmatched. The CDR3 loop reads CANQLGTAMGEQYF. CDR3 coding DNA: TGTGCCAACCAACTTGGGACAGCCATGGGCGAGCAGTACTTC.

The chain combines TRBV6-6 with TRBJ2-1; maybe TRBD1 (6 bases). Germline CDR1 and CDR2: MNHNY and SVGAGI (reference sequence). V dropped 2 bases and J dropped 5 bases, with 13 bases sitting between them. The CDR3 consists of 15 residues. In DNA form, the CDR3 reads TGTGCCAGCAGTTACCTCTGGGGGCACGACAATGAGCAGTTCTTC. It translates to CASSYLWGHDNEQFF.

The V gene is TRBV14, the J gene TRBJ2-5, with TRBD1 matching over 9 bases. The V and J ends lost 6 bases and 4 bases, in that order; junction bases with no gene match: 3. CDR3 length: 13 amino acids. Germline V gene data show CDR1 as SGHDN and CDR2 as FVKESK. The CDR3 is CASRRQGVETQYF. Written as DNA, the CDR3 is TGTGCCAGCAGAAGACAGGGGGTAGAGACCCAGTACTTC. Based on the CDR3 plus reference TRBV14 and TRBJ2-5, the full variable domain is EAGVTQFPSHSVIEKGQTVTLRCDPISGHDNLYWYRRVMGKEIKFLLHFVKESKQDESGMPNNRFLAERTGGTYSTLKVQPAELEDSGVYFCASRRQGVETQYFGPGTRLLVL.

On this clone: Other DNA sequences from this sample encode an identical CDR3 as well. The chain carries TRBV5-6 and TRBJ2-6, with 10 bases matching TRBD2. The V gene's germline CDR1 is SGHDT and CDR2 YYEEEE. After removal of 4 bases from V and 3 bases from J, the junction contained 7 bases not matched to a gene. This CDR3 spans 17 amino acids. The CDR3 here is CASSLDLAGGGANVLTF. The CDR3 DNA is TGTGCCAGCAGCCTGGATTTAGCGGGAGGTGGGGCCAACGTCCTGACTTTC.

This clone was picked up a small number of times. The V call is TRBV5-1, the J call TRBJ2-2, with 8 bases aligning to TRBD1. V shed 4 bases and J 2 bases; nucleotides not matched to a gene: 4. Germline values: CDR1 SGHRS, CDR2 YFSETQ. The CDR3 runs to 15 residues. In nucleotides, the CDR3 is TGCGCCAGCAGCCGAGCAGGGGGCAACACCGGGGAGCTGTTTTTT. It specifies CASSRAGGNTGELFF.

This clone was seen just once. V is TRBV30 and J is TRBJ2-4; the match to TRBD1 covers 12 bases. From germline, CDR1 is GTSNPN and CDR2 SVGIG (reference sequence). V shed 2 bases and J 7 bases; nucleotides not matched to a gene: 6. This CDR3 comprises 15 residues. The CDR3 nucleotides read TGTGCCTGGAGTACTGGGGGGACAGGGGGCAACATTCAGTACTTC. This translates into CAWSTGGTGGNIQYF.

The CDR3 here is CASSLSVLGTDEQFF. CDR3 coding DNA: TGTGCCAGCAGTTTATCGGTACTTGGGACTGATGAGCAGTTCTTC. The chain carries TRBV27 and TRBJ2-1, with a possible D match to TRBD2 (6 bases). Per the germline V gene, CDR1 is MNHEY and CDR2 is SMNVEV (reference sequence). CDR3 length: 15 amino acids. V shed 0 bases and J shed 8 bases, with 14 bases lying between them.

The rearrangement links TRBV19 to TRBJ1-5, with 10 bases identical to TRBD1. The germline CDR1 and CDR2 sequences are LNHDA and SQIVND (reference sequence). V shed 5 bases, J shed 7 bases, and the junction held 11 bases outside the gene matches. The CDR3 runs to 16 residues. CDR3 loop: CASSPRFGQGVQPQHF. The DNA of the CDR3 is TGTGCCAGTAGTCCACGATTCGGACAGGGGGTCCAGCCCCAGCATTTT.

The CDR3 nucleotides read TGTGCCAGCAGTTCCGGGACAGGGGGCCGGGGTGAGCAGTTCTTC. The encoded protein is CASSSGTGGRGEQFF. The chain is built from TRBV6-5 and TRBJ2-1, with 12 bases aligning to TRBD1. CDR3 length: 15 residues. Germline-derived CDR1 and CDR2 are MNHEY and SVGAGI. The junction had 7 bases not matched to a gene; V was cut back by 4 bases and J by 9 bases.

The rearrangement joins TRBV5-4 to TRBJ2-1; 7 bases match TRBD2. CDR3 size: 13 residues. V shed 4 bases, J shed 10 bases, and the junction held 8 bases outside the gene matches. Germline CDR1 reads SGHNT; CDR2 reads YYREEE (reference sequence). This chain's CDR3 is CASSITSVEEQFF. In DNA, the CDR3 is TGTGCCAGCAGCATTACTAGCGTTGAAGAGCAGTTCTTC.

The J gene is TRBJ2-2, the V gene TRBV13; possible D gene TRBD1, 6 bases. CDR1 is PRHDT, CDR2 FYEKMQ, per germline (reference sequence). V dropped 2 bases and J dropped 4 bases, with 11 bases sitting between them. The CDR3 covers 15 residues. The CDR3: CASSLNRAGTGELFF. CDR3 in DNA: TGTGCCAGCAGCTTAAACAGGGCTGGCACCGGGGAGCTGTTTTTT.

This clone turned up a few times. The chain has TRBV11-2 and TRBJ1-1, with D unclear. This CDR3 spans 13 amino acids. CDR1 SGHAT and CDR2 FQNNGV come from the germline V gene. V lost 7 bases to trimming and J lost 5 bases, with 14 bases between them. The CDR3 nucleotides read TGTGCCAGCACTTCGTATGCGGGGACTGAAGCTTTCTTT. It yields the protein CASTSYAGTEAFF.

The chain links TRBV2 to TRBJ1-1; D possibly corresponds to TRBD1 (5 bases). Germline-derived CDR1 and CDR2 are SNHLY and FYNNEI. The CDR3 has 13 amino acids. Trimming removed 5 bases from V and 7 bases from J, with 14 bases in between. The CDR3 is CASSPEWGDEAFF. CDR3 in DNA: TGTGCCAGCAGTCCGGAGTGGGGGGATGAAGCTTTCTTT.

This clone was seen a few times. This rearrangement joins TRBV19 to TRBJ2-5; no reliable D call. The CDR3 length is 13 residues. With 9 bases removed from V and 5 bases from J, the gap between germline ends came to 16 bases. In germline, CDR1 is LNHDA, CDR2 SQIVND (reference sequence). Here the CDR3 DNA reads TGTGCCAGCACCCGCGCGGCCGGGGAGACCCAGTACTTC. This gives the protein CASTRAAGETQYF.